This TCR beta chain was identified in a study of a mutant IDH1 vaccine in newly diagnosed glioma. About the research overall: Treated patients, about 60% male and around 38% female, averaged around 40 years of age.

Measured with immunoSEQ multiplex PCR; TCRdb has only the in-frame clones, and not every one. The sample carries 59,000 or so clones, around 90% recorded once. Indicated time point: baseline, week 1 (first vaccination visit). As for treatment: pre-vaccination baseline after standard-of-care therapy. The donors had new WHO grade 3 or 4 astrocytomas; these were IDH1-mutant and ATRX-lost. Regarding this clone: Its antigen is currently unknown.

Study observations and caveats: Whatever changes occurred in top peripheral T cell clonotypes seemed unrelated to pseudoprogression.

Germline-derived CDR1 and CDR2 are LGHNA and YSLEER. The CDR3 sequence is 15 residues long. After removal of 1 base from V and 7 bases from J, the junction contained 6 bases not matched to a gene. This sample comprised PBMCs, obtained from a glioma patient treated with radiotherapy, temozolomide or both. V usage is TRBV4-3 and J usage is TRBJ2-5, with 10 bases aligning to TRBD1. The sequence was obtained from a man aged 50 to 60 with glioma. CDR3 bases: TGCGCCAGCAGCCAAGTCCTGACAGGGGGCGGGACCCAGTACTTC. Amino acid sequence: CASSQVLTGGGTQYF.